The clone carrying this T cell receptor beta chain was picked up a small number of times. Germline V gene lookup returns CDR1 LNHNV and CDR2 YYDKDF (reference sequence). The CDR3 loop spans 14 amino acids. Trimming shortened V by 0 bases and J by 10 bases, and 15 bases separated the two germline ends. This sample stems from a study of CD8+CD57+ T cells in acquired aplastic anemia. The use of genomic DNA as template underpinned the TCR beta VDJ and CDR3 profiling. TCRdb itself ran the reads through MiXCR, one entry per CDR3 protein. The sample consists of 60,000 to 75,000 distinct CDR3 sequences, about 50% of them appearing once.

Sequenced input: sorted CD4+, CD8+, or CD8+CD57+ T cells (not recorded which) from PBMCs. The gene calls are TRBV15 and TRBJ1-1; maybe TRBD1 (6 bases). The source is a human donor in good health, serving as a control. The CDR3 DNA follows: TGTGCCACCAGCAGAGACAGGGGTATCGATAGAGCTTTCTTT. As protein: CATSRDRGIDRAFF. Combining the CDR3 with reference TRBV15 and TRBJ1-1 gives the whole variable domain DAMVIQNPRYQVTQFGKPVTLSCSQTLNHNVMYWYQQKSSQAPKLLFHYYDKDFNNEADTPDNFQSRRPNTSFCFLDIRSPGLGDTAMYLCATSRDRGIDRAFFGQGTRLTVV.